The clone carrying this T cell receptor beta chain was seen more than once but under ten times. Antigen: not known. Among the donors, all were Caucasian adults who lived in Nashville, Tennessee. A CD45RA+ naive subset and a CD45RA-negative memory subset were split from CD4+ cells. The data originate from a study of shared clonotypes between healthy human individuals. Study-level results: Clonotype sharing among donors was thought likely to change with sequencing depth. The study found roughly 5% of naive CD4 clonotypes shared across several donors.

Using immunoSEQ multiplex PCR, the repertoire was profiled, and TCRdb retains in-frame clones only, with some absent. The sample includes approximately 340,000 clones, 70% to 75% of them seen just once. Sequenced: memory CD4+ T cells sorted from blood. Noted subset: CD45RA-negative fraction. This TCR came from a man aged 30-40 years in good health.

CDR3 region: CASSIVTGAEETQYF. CDR3 coding DNA: TGTGCCAGTAGTATAGTAACGGGGGCGGAAGAGACCCAGTACTTC. The chain joins TRBV19 to TRBJ2-5; the D gene could be TRBD1 or TRBD2 (6 bases each). Germline V gene lookup returns CDR1 LNHDA and CDR2 SQIVND (reference sequence). The CDR3 loop spans 15 amino acids. V was trimmed by 1 base and J by 3 bases, leaving 12 bases between them.